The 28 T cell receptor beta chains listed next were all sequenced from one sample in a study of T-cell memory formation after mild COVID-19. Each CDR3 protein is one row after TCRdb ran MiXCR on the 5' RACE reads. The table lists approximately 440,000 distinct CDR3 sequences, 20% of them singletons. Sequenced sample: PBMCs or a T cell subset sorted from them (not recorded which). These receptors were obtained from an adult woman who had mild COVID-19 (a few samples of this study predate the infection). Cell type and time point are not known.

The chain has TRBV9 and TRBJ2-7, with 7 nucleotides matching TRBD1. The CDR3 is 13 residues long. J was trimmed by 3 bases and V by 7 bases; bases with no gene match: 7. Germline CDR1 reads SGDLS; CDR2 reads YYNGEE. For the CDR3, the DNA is TGTGCCAGCTCAAGGGACAGTCACTACGAGCAGTACTTC. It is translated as CASSRDSHYEQYF. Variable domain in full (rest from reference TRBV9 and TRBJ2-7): DSGVTQTPKHLITATGQRVTLRCSPRSGDLSVYWYQQSLDQGLQFLIQYYNGEERAKGNILERFSAQQFPDLHSELNLSSLELGDSALYFCASSRDSHYEQYFGPGTRLTVT.

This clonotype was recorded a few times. The CDR3, as DNA: TGCAGTGCTAGAGATATCGGGGACCGTGAAGCTTTCTTT. Encoded protein: CSARDIGDREAFF. V usage is TRBV20-1 and J usage is TRBJ1-1, with D possibly matching TRBD1 (5 bases). V lost 0 bases to trimming and J lost 7 bases, with 12 bases between them. The CDR3 contains 13 residues. From germline, CDR1 is DFQATT and CDR2 SNEGSKA (reference sequence).

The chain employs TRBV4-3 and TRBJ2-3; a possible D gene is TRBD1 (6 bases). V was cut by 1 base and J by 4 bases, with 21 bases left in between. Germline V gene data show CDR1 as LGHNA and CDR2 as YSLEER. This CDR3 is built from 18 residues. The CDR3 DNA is TGCGCCAGCAGCCAAGCCCGCTTGGCCAGGGGAAGGCCAGATACGCAGTATTTT. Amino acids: CASSQARLARGRPDTQYF.

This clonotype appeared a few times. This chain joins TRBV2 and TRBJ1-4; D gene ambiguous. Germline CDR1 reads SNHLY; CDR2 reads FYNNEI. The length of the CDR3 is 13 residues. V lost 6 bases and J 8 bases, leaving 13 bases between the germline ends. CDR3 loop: CASSSRMGEKLFF. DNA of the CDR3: TGTGCCAGCAGCTCCCGGATGGGGGAAAAACTGTTTTTT.

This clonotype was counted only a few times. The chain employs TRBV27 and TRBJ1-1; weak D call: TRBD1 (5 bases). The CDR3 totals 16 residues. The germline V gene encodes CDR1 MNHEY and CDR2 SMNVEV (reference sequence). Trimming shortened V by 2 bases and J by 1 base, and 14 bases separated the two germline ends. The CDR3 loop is CASSLSLGHPNTEAFF. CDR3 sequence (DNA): TGTGCCAGCAGTTTAAGTTTGGGGCACCCGAACACTGAAGCTTTCTTT.

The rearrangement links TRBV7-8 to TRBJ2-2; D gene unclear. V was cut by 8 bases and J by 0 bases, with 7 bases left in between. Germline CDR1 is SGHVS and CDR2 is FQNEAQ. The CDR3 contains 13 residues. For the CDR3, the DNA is TGTGCCAGCCAGGATACGAACACCGGGGAGCTGTTTTTT. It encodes CASQDTNTGELFF.

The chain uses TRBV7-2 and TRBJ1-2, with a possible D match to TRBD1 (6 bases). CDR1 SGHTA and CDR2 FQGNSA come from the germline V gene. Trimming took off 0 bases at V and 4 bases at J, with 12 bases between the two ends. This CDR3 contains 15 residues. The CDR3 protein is CASSLAGQGPYGYTF. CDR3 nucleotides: TGTGCCAGCAGCTTAGCGGGGCAGGGGCCCTATGGCTACACCTTC.

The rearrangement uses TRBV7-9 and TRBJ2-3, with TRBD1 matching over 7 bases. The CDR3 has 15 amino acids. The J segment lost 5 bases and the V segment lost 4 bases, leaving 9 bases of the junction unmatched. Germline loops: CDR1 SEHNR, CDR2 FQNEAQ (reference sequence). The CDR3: CASSSRQGPLDTQYF. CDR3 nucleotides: TGTGCCAGCAGCTCGCGACAGGGACCCCTAGATACGCAGTATTTT.

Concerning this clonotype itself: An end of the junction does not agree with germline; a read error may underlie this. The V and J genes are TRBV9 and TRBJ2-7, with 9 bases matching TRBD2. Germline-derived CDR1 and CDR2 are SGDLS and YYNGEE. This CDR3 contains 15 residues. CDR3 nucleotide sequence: TGTGCCAGCAGAGTAGGTAGCGGGAGCTCCTACGAGCAGTACTTC. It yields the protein CASRVGSGSSYEQYF.

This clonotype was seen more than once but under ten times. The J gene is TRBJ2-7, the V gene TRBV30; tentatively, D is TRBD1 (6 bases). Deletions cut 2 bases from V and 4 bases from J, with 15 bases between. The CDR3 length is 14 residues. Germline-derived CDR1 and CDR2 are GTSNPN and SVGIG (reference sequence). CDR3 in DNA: TGTGCCTGGAGTCCCCCGGTCAGGGGATACGAGCAGTACTTC. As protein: CAWSPPVRGYEQYF.

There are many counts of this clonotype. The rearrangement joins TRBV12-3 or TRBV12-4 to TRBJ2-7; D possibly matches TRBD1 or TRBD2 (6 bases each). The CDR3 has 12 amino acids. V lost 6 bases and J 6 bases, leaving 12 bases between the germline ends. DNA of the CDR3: TGTGCCAGCAGCCCTCCGGGGGCCGAGCAGTACTTC. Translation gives CASSPPGAEQYF.

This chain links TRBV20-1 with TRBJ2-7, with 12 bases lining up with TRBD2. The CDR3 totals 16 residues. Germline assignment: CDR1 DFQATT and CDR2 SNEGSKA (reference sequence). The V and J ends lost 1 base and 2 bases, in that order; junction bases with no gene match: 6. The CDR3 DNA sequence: TGCAGTGCTAGAGCCCGGGGACTAGCGGGCCCCTACGAGCAGTACTTC. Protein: CSARARGLAGPYEQYF.

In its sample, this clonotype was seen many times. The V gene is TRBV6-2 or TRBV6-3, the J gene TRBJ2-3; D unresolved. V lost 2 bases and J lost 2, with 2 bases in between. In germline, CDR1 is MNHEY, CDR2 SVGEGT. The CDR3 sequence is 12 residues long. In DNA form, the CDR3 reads TGTGCCAGCAGTTACACCACAGATACGCAGTATTTT. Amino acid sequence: CASSYTTDTQYF.

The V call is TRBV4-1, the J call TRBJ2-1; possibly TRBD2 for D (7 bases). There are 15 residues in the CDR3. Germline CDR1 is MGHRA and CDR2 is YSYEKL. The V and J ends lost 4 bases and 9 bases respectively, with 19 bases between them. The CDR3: CASSPLHGGAAEQFF. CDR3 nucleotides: TGCGCCAGCAGCCCCCTACATGGGGGGGCCGCTGAGCAGTTCTTC.

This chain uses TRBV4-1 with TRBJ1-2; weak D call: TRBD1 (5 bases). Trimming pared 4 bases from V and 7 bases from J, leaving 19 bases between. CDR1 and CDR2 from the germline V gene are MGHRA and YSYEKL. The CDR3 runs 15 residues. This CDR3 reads CASSPGPNSWGGYTF. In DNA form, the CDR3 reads TGCGCCAGCAGCCCGGGACCTAACAGCTGGGGTGGCTACACCTTC.

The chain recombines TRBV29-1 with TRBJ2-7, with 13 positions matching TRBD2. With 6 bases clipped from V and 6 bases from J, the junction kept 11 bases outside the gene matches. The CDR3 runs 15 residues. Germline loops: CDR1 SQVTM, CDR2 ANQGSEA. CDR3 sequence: CSVGGLAGNYGEQYF. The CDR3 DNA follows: TGCAGCGTCGGGGGACTAGCGGGAAACTATGGCGAGCAGTACTTC.

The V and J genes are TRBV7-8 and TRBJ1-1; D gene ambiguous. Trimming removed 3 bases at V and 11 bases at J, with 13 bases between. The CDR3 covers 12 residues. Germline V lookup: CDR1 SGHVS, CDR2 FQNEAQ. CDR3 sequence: CASSLGFYGAFF. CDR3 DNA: TGTGCCAGCAGCTTGGGGTTCTATGGGGCTTTCTTT.

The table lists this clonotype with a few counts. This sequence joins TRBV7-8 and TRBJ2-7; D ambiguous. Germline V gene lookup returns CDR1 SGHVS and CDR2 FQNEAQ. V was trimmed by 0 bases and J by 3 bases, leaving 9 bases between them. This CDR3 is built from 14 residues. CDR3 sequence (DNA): TGTGCCAGCAGCTTAGCGGGAAAGGACTACGAGCAGTACTTC. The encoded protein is CASSLAGKDYEQYF.

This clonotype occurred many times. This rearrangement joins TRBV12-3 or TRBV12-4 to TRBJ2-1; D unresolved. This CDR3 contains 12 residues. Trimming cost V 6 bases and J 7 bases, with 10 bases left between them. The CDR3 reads CASSSLGNEQFF. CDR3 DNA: TGTGCCAGCAGCTCCCTAGGAAATGAGCAGTTCTTC.

The CDR3 bases are TGTGCCAGCAGTGAATTTAGTGGGCTTAACACTGAAGCTTTCTTT. It specifies CASSEFSGLNTEAFF. V is TRBV25-1 and J is TRBJ1-1; D unclear. The germline V gene has CDR1 MGHDK and CDR2 SYGVNS. This CDR3 spans 15 amino acids. V was clipped by 1 base and J by 2 bases, with 11 bases between them.

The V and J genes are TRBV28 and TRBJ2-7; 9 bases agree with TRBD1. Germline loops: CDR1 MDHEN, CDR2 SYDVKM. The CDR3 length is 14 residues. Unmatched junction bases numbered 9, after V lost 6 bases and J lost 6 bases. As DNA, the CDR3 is TGTGCCAGCAGCCCGACCGGGACAGGGAGCGAGCAGTACTTC. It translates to CASSPTGTGSEQYF.

CDR3 in amino acids: CASSRRAMDFTYEQYF. The CDR3 DNA sequence: TGTGCCAGCAGTCGCCGAGCCATGGACTTTACCTACGAGCAGTACTTC. V is TRBV6-5 and J is TRBJ2-7; D is possibly TRBD2 (5 bases). V lost 5 bases and J lost 2, with 19 bases in between. CDR1 and CDR2 from the germline V gene are MNHEY and SVGAGI. The CDR3 consists of 16 residues.

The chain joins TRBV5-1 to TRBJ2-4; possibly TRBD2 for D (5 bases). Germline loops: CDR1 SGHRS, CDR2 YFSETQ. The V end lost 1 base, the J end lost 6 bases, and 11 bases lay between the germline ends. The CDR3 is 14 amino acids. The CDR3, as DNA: TGCGCCAGCAGCTTGTCTAGCCCGCCAAACATTCAGTACTTC. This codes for CASSLSSPPNIQYF.

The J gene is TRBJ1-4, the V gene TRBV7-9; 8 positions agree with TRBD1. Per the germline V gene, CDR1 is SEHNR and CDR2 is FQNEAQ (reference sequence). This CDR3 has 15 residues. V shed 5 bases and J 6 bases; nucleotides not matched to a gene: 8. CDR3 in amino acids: CASSGTDRGDEKLFF. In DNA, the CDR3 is TGTGCCAGCAGCGGGACTGACAGGGGTGATGAAAAACTGTTTTTT.

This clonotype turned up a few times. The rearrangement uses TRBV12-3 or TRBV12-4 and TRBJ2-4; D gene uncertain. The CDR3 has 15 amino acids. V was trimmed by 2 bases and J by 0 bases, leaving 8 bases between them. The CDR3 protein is CASSLLAQAKNIQYF. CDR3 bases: TGTGCCAGCAGTTTATTAGCTCAAGCCAAAAACATTCAGTACTTC.

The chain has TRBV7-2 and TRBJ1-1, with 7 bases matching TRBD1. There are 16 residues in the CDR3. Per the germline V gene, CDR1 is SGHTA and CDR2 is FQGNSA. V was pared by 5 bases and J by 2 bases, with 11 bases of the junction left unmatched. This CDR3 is CASSPPWGTANTEAFF. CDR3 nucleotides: TGTGCCAGCAGCCCTCCTTGGGGGACAGCTAACACTGAAGCTTTCTTT.

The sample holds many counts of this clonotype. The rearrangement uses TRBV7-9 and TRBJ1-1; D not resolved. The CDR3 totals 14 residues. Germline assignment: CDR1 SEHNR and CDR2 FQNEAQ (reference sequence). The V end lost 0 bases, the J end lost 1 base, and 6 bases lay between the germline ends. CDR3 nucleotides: TGTGCCAGCAGCTTAGCGCTCGAGAACACTGAAGCTTTCTTT. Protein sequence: CASSLALENTEAFF.

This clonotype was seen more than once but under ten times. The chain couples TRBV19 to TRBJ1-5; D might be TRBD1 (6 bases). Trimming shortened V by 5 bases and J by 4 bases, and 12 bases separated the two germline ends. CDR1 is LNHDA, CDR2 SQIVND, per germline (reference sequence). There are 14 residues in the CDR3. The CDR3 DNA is TGTGCCAGTAGTCGATTACAGGGAAATCAGCCCCAGCATTTT. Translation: CASSRLQGNQPQHF. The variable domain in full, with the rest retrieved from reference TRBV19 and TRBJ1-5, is DGGITQSPKYLFRKEGQNVTLSCEQNLNHDAMYWYRQDPGQGLRLIYYSQIVNDFQKGDIAEGYSVSREKKESFPLTVTSAQKNPTAFYLCASSRLQGNQPQHFGDGTRLSIL.